Below are 28 T cell receptor beta chains sequenced from a single sample in a study of T cell responses to AZD1222 COVID-19 vaccine. TCRdb's copy holds only in-frame clones and misses some; the assay was immunoSEQ multiplex PCR. The repertoire holds around 140,000 clones, with more than 85% as singletons. The sequencing here drew on peripheral blood, taken 28 days after the second AZD1222 dose. The receptors come from an adult who received the AZD1222 COVID-19 vaccine.

The chain is built from TRBV2 and TRBJ2-3; no reliable D call. The length of the CDR3 is 14 residues. CDR1 is SNHLY, CDR2 FYNNEI, per germline. The V gene lost 5 bases and the J gene lost 0 bases, with 9 bases spanning the gap. CDR3 region: CASSPRLSTDTQYF. The CDR3 DNA is TGTGCCAGCAGTCCTCGACTGAGCACAGATACGCAGTATTTT.

The gene calls are TRBV5-1 and TRBJ2-7; the match to TRBD2 covers 8 bases. The CDR3 consists of 13 residues. Germline CDR1 SGHRS, CDR2 YFSETQ. V was clipped by 4 bases and J by 4 bases; unmatched bases: 4. The CDR3 bases are TGCGCCAGCAGCGCCCGGGAGGGGTACGAGCAGTACTTC. Its translation is CASSAREGYEQYF.

The V call is TRBV11-2, the J call TRBJ2-5; D is ambiguous. The CDR3 totals 14 residues. Germline V CDR1 and CDR2: SGHAT, FQNNGV. With 0 bases removed from V and 5 bases from J, the gap between germline ends came to 10 bases. CDR3 nucleotides: TGTGCCAGCAGCTTAGATCCCCTAATTGAGACCCAGTACTTC. This gives the protein CASSLDPLIETQYF.

The chain employs TRBV28 and TRBJ2-1; 14 bases are a match to TRBD2. The CDR3 consists of 14 residues. Germline V gene lookup returns CDR1 MDHEN and CDR2 SYDVKM. Trimming took 5 bases from V and 11 from J; bases not matched to a gene: 5. CDR3 in amino acids: CASSPGLAGAKQFF. CDR3 DNA: TGTGCCAGCAGTCCGGGACTAGCGGGAGCAAAGCAGTTCTTC.

This chain uses TRBV19 with TRBJ1-1, with D possibly being TRBD1 (6 bases). CDR3 length: 15 amino acids. Germline V gene sequence: CDR1 LNHDA, CDR2 SQIVND (reference sequence). Trimming pared 0 bases from V and 5 bases from J, leaving 13 bases between. CDR3 loop: CASSIDQVQGTEAFF. CDR3 nucleotides: TGTGCCAGTAGTATAGATCAGGTTCAGGGGACTGAAGCTTTCTTT. The full variable domain, rest sourced from reference TRBV19 and TRBJ1-1, is DGGITQSPKYLFRKEGQNVTLSCEQNLNHDAMYWYRQDPGQGLRLIYYSQIVNDFQKGDIAEGYSVSREKKESFPLTVTSAQKNPTAFYLCASSIDQVQGTEAFFGQGTRLTVV.

The chain has TRBV28 and TRBJ2-1; 14 bases match TRBD2. Germline V gives CDR1 MDHEN, CDR2 SYDVKM. The CDR3 covers 15 residues. Losses at the gene ends were 4 bases for V and 8 bases for J; bases not matched to a gene: 4. The CDR3: CASSSGTSGSYEQFF. In nucleotides, the CDR3 is TGTGCCAGCAGTTCCGGGACTAGCGGGAGTTATGAGCAGTTCTTC.

The rearrangement uses TRBV6-5 and TRBJ1-2; TRBD1 matches 9 bases. This CDR3 is built from 12 residues. The trim removed 5 bases at V and 13 bases at J, leaving 8 bases unmatched. Germline CDR1 and CDR2: MNHEY and SVGAGI. The CDR3 region is CASSPLNRGLTF. As DNA, the CDR3 is TGTGCCAGCAGTCCCCTGAACAGGGGGCTCACCTTC.

The chain has TRBV18 and TRBJ2-3; weak D call: TRBD2 (6 bases). Germline V CDR1 and CDR2: KGHSH, LQKENI. The CDR3 runs 15 residues. The V and J ends lost 3 bases and 2 bases respectively, with 12 bases between them. The CDR3 sequence: CASSPVRRDTDTQYF. The CDR3 nucleotides read TGTGCCAGCTCACCGGTGCGGCGGGACACAGATACGCAGTATTTT.

The chain joins TRBV6-9 to TRBJ2-7, with TRBD2 identical over 9 bases. The CDR3 extends over 16 amino acids. Germline loops: CDR1 MNHGY, CDR2 SVAAGI. The ends lost 0 bases at V and 1 base at J; junction bases unmatched: 4. CDR3 residues: CASSYSRSGGSYEQYF. The CDR3 DNA reads TGTGCCAGCAGTTATTCTCGTAGCGGGGGATCCTACGAGCAGTACTTC.

This chain joins TRBV5-1 and TRBJ1-5, with a tentative D call TRBD1 (6 bases). Germline loops: CDR1 SGHRS, CDR2 YFSETQ. CDR3 length: 14 residues. V lost 0 bases and J 8 bases, leaving 12 bases between the germline ends. In DNA, the CDR3 is TGCGCCAGCAGCTTGGGAGCAGGGGAGAAGCCCCAGCATTTT. Its protein product is CASSLGAGEKPQHF.

The V gene is TRBV2, the J gene TRBJ2-7, with 9 positions matching TRBD1. With 7 bases clipped from V and 0 bases from J, the junction kept 7 bases outside the gene matches. From germline, CDR1 is SNHLY and CDR2 FYNNEI. CDR3 length equals 15 residues. CDR3 coding DNA: TGTGCCAGCAAACCGGGACAGGGTGGCTCCTACGAGCAGTACTTC. Translating it yields CASKPGQGGSYEQYF.

The chain recombines TRBV30 with TRBJ2-5; 9 bases line up with TRBD2. The CDR3 consists of 15 residues. Germline assignment: CDR1 GTSNPN and CDR2 SVGIG (reference sequence). With V trimmed by 2 bases and J by 2 bases, 6 bases remained unmatched. CDR3 in DNA: TGTGCCTGGAGTCCAGGACTAGCGACTCAAGAGACCCAGTACTTC. Translating it yields CAWSPGLATQETQYF.

As concerns this clone: The junction departs from germline at one end; a sequencing error may be responsible. The rearrangement links TRBV7-8 to TRBJ2-7; the D call may be TRBD1 or TRBD2 (5 bases each). This CDR3 is built from 12 residues. Per germline, CDR1 SGHVS and CDR2 FQNEAQ. CDR3 sequence reads: CASSYSRDRLVF. The CDR3 bases are TGTGCCAGCAGCTACTCCCGGGACCGTCTAGTGTTC.

V usage is TRBV28 and J usage is TRBJ2-2; no definite D call. CDR3 length: 12 residues. V was clipped by 3 bases and J by 5 bases, with 4 bases between them. Germline CDR1 and CDR2: MDHEN and SYDVKM. In DNA form, the CDR3 reads TGTGCCAGCAGTTTGGTAACCGGGGAGCTGTTTTTT. Its protein is CASSLVTGELFF. The full variable domain, with the rest looked up from reference TRBV28 and TRBJ2-2, is DVKVTQSSRYLVKRTGEKVFLECVQDMDHENMFWYRQDPGLGLRLIYFSYDVKMKEKGDIPEGYSVSREKKERFSLILESASTNQTSMYLCASSLVTGELFFGEGSRLTVL.

The chain recombines TRBV7-2 with TRBJ2-1, with 11 bases fitting TRBD1. Germline V gene lookup returns CDR1 SGHTA and CDR2 FQGNSA. This CDR3 is built from 15 residues. V trimming: 3 bases; J trimming: 8 bases; junction bases outside the gene matches: 6. DNA for the CDR3: TGTGCCAGCAGCTTCGCTGGACAGGGGGCCTATGAGCAGTTCTTC. This translates into CASSFAGQGAYEQFF.

The chain couples TRBV4-1 to TRBJ2-1; possibly TRBD2 for D (5 bases). With 3 bases removed from V and 6 bases from J, the gap between germline ends came to 9 bases. The CDR3 loop spans 13 amino acids. Germline V gene sequence: CDR1 MGHRA, CDR2 YSYEKL. In DNA form, the CDR3 reads TGCGCCAGCAGCCAGAGACTATTCAATGAGCAGTTCTTC. Protein: CASSQRLFNEQFF.

This chain uses TRBV4-2 with TRBJ1-1; D unresolved. The CDR3 loop spans 16 amino acids. The germline gives CDR1 LGHNA, CDR2 YNFKEQ. Trimming cost V 0 bases and J 5 bases, with 16 bases left between them. In DNA, the CDR3 is TGTGCCAGCAGCCAAGAGGAGTGGGCGACTCGGACTGAAGCTTTCTTT. Translation gives CASSQEEWATRTEAFF.

The V gene is TRBV14, the J gene TRBJ1-2; D gene unclear. The CDR3 has 14 residues. Germline CDR1 reads SGHDN; CDR2 reads FVKESK. Trimming cost V 1 base and J 8 bases, with 14 bases left between them. CDR3 bases: TGTGCCAGCAGCCAAGTCGATCGCAATAAGGGCTACACCTTC. It specifies CASSQVDRNKGYTF.

This CDR3 reads CASSPGQGGNQPQHF. The CDR3, as DNA: TGTGCCAGCAGCCCGGGACAGGGAGGCAATCAGCCCCAGCATTTT. J is TRBJ1-5 and V is TRBV5-8; 9 nucleotides line up with TRBD1. V lost 4 bases to trimming and J lost 2 bases; unmatched junction nucleotides: 4. Germline V gives CDR1 SGHTS, CDR2 YDEGEE. This CDR3 region has 15 residues.

CDR3: CASSTLGGTEAFF. The DNA for the CDR3 is TGTGCCAGCAGCACCCTAGGAGGGACTGAAGCTTTCTTT. The chain recombines TRBV6-5 with TRBJ1-1; no reliable D call. Between the trimmed V and J ends, which lost 6 bases and 5 bases, there was a span of 13 bases. Germline loops: CDR1 MNHEY, CDR2 SVGAGI. The CDR3 consists of 13 residues.

This chain links TRBV7-2 with TRBJ1-1; D remains ambiguous. CDR3 length: 13 residues. CDR1 is SGHTA and CDR2 is FQGNSA in the germline V gene. V was clipped by 1 base and J by 6 bases, with 9 bases between them. The CDR3 DNA sequence: TGTGCCAGCAGCTTAGTATCGGGGTCTGAAGCTTTCTTT. It encodes CASSLVSGSEAFF.

The chain recombines TRBV7-8 with TRBJ1-5; D gene ambiguous. The CDR3 runs 14 residues. The V gene lost 2 bases and the J gene lost 3 bases, with 8 bases spanning the gap. Germline V gives CDR1 SGHVS, CDR2 FQNEAQ. CDR3 in amino acids: CASSLYNVNQPQHF. CDR3 DNA: TGTGCCAGCAGCTTATATAATGTCAATCAGCCCCAGCATTTT.

This chain uses TRBV29-1 with TRBJ2-6; D unresolved. CDR1 is SQVTM, CDR2 ANQGSEA, per germline. CDR3 size: 17 residues. With 0 bases removed from V and 0 bases from J, the gap between germline ends came to 12 bases. The CDR3 loop reads CSVEDHVGFSGANVLTF. CDR3 DNA sequence: TGCAGCGTTGAAGATCATGTAGGTTTCTCTGGGGCCAACGTCCTGACTTTC.

J is TRBJ1-5 and V is TRBV30, with 8 bases aligning to TRBD1. V dropped 5 bases and J dropped 1; count of bases not matched to a gene: 4. The CDR3 runs to 14 residues. Germline V gives CDR1 GTSNPN, CDR2 SVGIG (reference sequence). The CDR3 DNA reads as TGTGCCTGGGCAGGGGGCGCAAGCAATCAGCCCCAGCATTTT. Amino acids: CAWAGGASNQPQHF.

The V call is TRBV7-2, the J call TRBJ2-5, with a weak D call TRBD1 (6 bases). The CDR3 consists of 15 residues. Trimming shortened V by 5 bases and J by 2 bases, and 15 bases separated the two germline ends. Germline-derived CDR1 and CDR2 are SGHTA and FQGNSA. DNA for the CDR3: TGTGCCAGCAGCGTACAGGGTTCCCTGCAAGAGACCCAGTACTTC. It codes for CASSVQGSLQETQYF.

The chain carries TRBV27 and TRBJ2-6; 7 bases fit TRBD2. Germline loops: CDR1 MNHEY, CDR2 SMNVEV (reference sequence). This CDR3 has 17 amino acids. Trimming cost V 5 bases and J 0 bases; bases outside gene matches: 7. CDR3 amino acids: CASSRGVLTSGANVLTF. Written as DNA, the CDR3 is TGTGCCAGCAGTCGGGGGGTTCTGACCTCTGGGGCCAACGTCCTGACTTTC.

This rearrangement joins TRBV9 to TRBJ1-6, with D hard to call. From germline, CDR1 is SGDLS and CDR2 YYNGEE. V lost 0 bases to trimming and J lost 13 bases, with 11 bases between them. This CDR3 region has 13 residues. In DNA form, the CDR3 reads TGTGCCAGCAGCGTAGGGAGGGAAGGGCCCCTCCACTTT. Translating gives CASSVGREGPLHF.

This chain joins TRBV6-2 or TRBV6-3 and TRBJ2-7, with D perhaps matching TRBD1 (5 bases). This CDR3 has 14 residues. Germline values: CDR1 MNHEY, CDR2 SVGEGT. V was trimmed by 6 bases and J by 0 bases, leaving 12 bases between them. Written as DNA, the CDR3 is TGTGCCAGCAGCAAGGGGTTCCCCTCCTACGAGCAGTACTTC. Amino acid sequence: CASSKGFPSYEQYF.